This TCR beta chain was retrieved from a study of Graves' ophthalmopathy and Graves' hyperthyroidism (dated by TCRdb to the late 2010s). Background for the entire study: Hyperthyroidism was considered stable if no progression to ophthalmopathy occurred within 18 months of follow-up. The independent validation cohort included under 20 hyperthyroidism patients plus 17 patients who later progressed from hyperthyroidism to ophthalmopathy. Following sampling, methimazole starting at 30 mg daily was administered to hyperthyroidism patients, and high-dose intravenous methylprednisolone was administered to ophthalmopathy patients. In total, some 140 blood samples were TCR-sequenced: fewer than 50 ophthalmopathy, some 75 hyperthyroidism and some 17 hyperthyroidism-to-ophthalmopathy patients. The study used TCR beta repertoire signatures to distinguish Graves' ophthalmopathy from Graves' hyperthyroidism and to predict progression to ophthalmopathy. T-cell repertoires of thyroid tissue and blood were compared in 5 or 6 hyperthyroidism patients. To explore V-J signatures distinguishing ophthalmopathy from hyperthyroidism, a discovery set of roughly 98 patients (roughly 45 ophthalmopathy, over 55 stable hyperthyroidism) was enrolled.

This clonotype was seen ten or more times. No antigen is known for it. Base qualities are not provided; no much larger clone lies one nucleotide away. For repertoire sequencing, TCR beta CDR3 regions were amplified from RNA transcripts. A first-round RT-PCR used HTBI primers with the Qiagen OneStep RT-PCR kit, followed by a second-round multiplex PCR, size selection and purification. Sequencing of the libraries was carried out on an Illumina HiSeq2000 in paired-end mode with 100 bp reads. The paper's processing steps were these. SOAPnuke was used to process the reads, throwing out any read that had adapters, had uncalled bases, had a mean Phred below 15, or lacked an exact constant-primer or identifier match. High-quality paired reads were merged with COPE v1.2.5. Clonotypes were defined as unique nucleotide sequences and were aligned to IMGT TRB V, D and J references using MiTCR v1.1. The analysis was limited to V-J combinations with a frequency above 0.0001, which together covered approximately 99% of repertoires. For each V-J combination, a TCR clonal expansion and chaos score was defined as the ratio of F50 clonal expansion to chaos observed in the TCRdist matrix. Welch's t-statistics and random forest were used to narrow the features down to about a dozen V-J combinations, which were then fed into a naive Bayes classifier. The similarity between thyroid and blood repertoires was quantified using the Morisita-Horn index. The public reads were reprocessed in TCRdb via fastp at Q25 and MiXCR, keeping in-frame beta chains. Entries that share a CDR3 protein sequence are merged under the most common genes and DNA. The V and J calls and clone size come from TCRdb's table, not from the authors' own analysis. This sample has around 590,000 distinct CDR3 sequences in its table, and approximately 35% of those were observed once. The ten most abundant clones make up about 4.2% of the sample.

Hyperthyroidism patients were newly diagnosed, were aged 18 to 65 years, and had a disease duration under 2 months. Patients with other autoimmune diseases, uncontrolled infections, pregnancy or lactation were excluded from the study. Clinical symptoms, serum thyroxine, TRAb, thyroid ultrasound and orbital computed tomography formed the basis of the diagnosis. Total RNA was extracted using Trizol reagent, and RNA quality was checked on an Agilent 2100 Bioanalyzer. Study-level results and caveats: In validation, the model predicted ophthalmopathy progression with about 71% sensitivity and about 77% specificity; 12 predicted patients were CT-confirmed with GO in a median of approximately six months. In cross-validation, the 13-signature model distinguished ophthalmopathy from stable hyperthyroidism with nearly 90% sensitivity and around 84% specificity, while in the test set the corresponding values were roughly 80% and 75%. Most of the expanded thyroid clonotypes with a frequency above 0.001 were also detected in blood, and it was suggested that the thyroid immune response may be reflected by blood repertoires. No statistical method was used to set the sample size in advance, and the investigators knew which group each participant was assigned to.

CDR1 SNHLY and CDR2 FYNNEI are derived from the germline V gene. V lost 6 bases and J lost 4 bases, and the count of bases not matched to a germline gene is 10. The CDR3 contains 15 residues, cysteine and phenylalanine counted. Only the CDR3 DNA is retained, 45 bases long and in frame from the first base. The rearranged chain carries TRBV2 and TRBJ2-7, and TRBD1 aligns with 9 junction nucleotides. The sequenced sample was peripheral blood or thyroid tissue (not recorded which). The clonotype was recovered from an adult man with Graves' hyperthyroidism. The CDR3 protein is CASRPRQGGSYEQYF. The DNA is as follows: TGTGCCAGCAGACCCAGACAGGGGGGGTCATACGAGCAGTACTTC. Reference TRBV2 and TRBJ2-7 proteins supply the regions before and after the CDR3; the full variable domain is: EPEVTQTPSHQVTQMGQEVILRCVPISNHLYFYWYRQILGQKVEFLVSFYNNEISEKSEIFDDQFSVERPDGSNFTLKIRSTKLEDSAMYFCASRPRQGGSYEQYFGPGTRLTVT.